The clone carrying this TCR beta chain was found many times. The antigen is not known. The data originate from a study of human T cells and chemical hapten exposure. Germline CDR1 reads SQVTM; CDR2 reads ANQGSEA. J gave up 4 bases and V 4 bases, and 5 bases lay outside the gene matches. The CDR3 is made up of 13 amino acids. Overall study findings and caveats: Unchanged with DPC sensitization were TCRs above 1 in 1000 frequency.

Single cDNA molecules in the library carried unique molecular identifiers attached during preparation. TCRdb ran MiXCR on the RACE reads and lists one entry per CDR3 protein. The sample comprises tens of thousands of distinct CDR3 sequences, 4.3% of which are singletons, and roughly 1.6% rests with the top ten. The time point is: healthy volunteer bleed at 2 weeks. Extraction of total RNA was performed on unfractionated whole blood. V usage is TRBV29-1 and J usage is TRBJ2-3, with 7 bases lining up with TRBD2. This receptor was identified in a female donor in good health. Some clones in this sample may be carry-over from other donors' samples. Material for sequencing was whole blood. CDR3 sequence: CSVVPGGADTQYF. The CDR3, as DNA: TGCAGCGTTGTCCCGGGGGGAGCAGATACGCAGTATTTT.